The present T cell receptor beta chain was sequenced within a study of cytomegalovirus exposure and HLA in healthy donors. PCR employed 60 Vbeta and 13 Jbeta primers. Sequencing was performed with immunoSEQ multiplex PCR; in TCRdb, only in-frame clones are kept and a portion is missing. The sample has some 220,000 clones; roughly 85% are singletons. A single count supports this clone. CDR1 and CDR2 from the germline V gene are SGHNT and YYREEE (reference sequence). CDR3 length equals 13 residues. Between the trimmed V and J ends, which lost 0 bases and 4 bases, there was a span of 7 bases. Sequencing was done on a sample of PBMCs. The receptor was isolated from a girl between 2 and 10 years old in good health and CMV-seronegative. V usage is TRBV5-4 and J usage is TRBJ1-1; perhaps TRBD1 as D (5 bases). CDR3 DNA sequence: TGTGCCAGCAGCTTGGGGGGGGGCACTGAAGCTTTCTTT. This gives the protein CASSLGGGTEAFF.